This T cell receptor beta chain was identified during a study of neoadjuvant nivolumab and ipilimumab in lung cancer. Study results and caveats: Resected tumors had greater TCR richness and clonality than uninvolved lung. Higher pretherapy blood TCR richness went with higher resected-tumor richness.

A note on this clone: Its antigen is not known.

Trimming removed 0 bases from V and 0 bases from J, with 13 bases in between. Looked up from germline, CDR1 is SGHKS and CDR2 is YYEKEE (reference sequence). The CDR3 has 16 amino acids. Assay: immunoSEQ multiplex PCR; the TCRdb copy retains only in-frame clones and omits some. The data contain approximately 30,000 clones, 90% of them singletons. Specimen: peripheral blood, collected after neoadjuvant nivolumab, alone or with ipilimumab, at or shortly before surgery. The TCR comes from an adult with non-small cell lung cancer. The chain joins TRBV5-5 to TRBJ2-7; possibly TRBD1 for D (5 bases). The CDR3 is CASSLVGSQGSYEQYF. CDR3 nucleotide sequence: TGTGCCAGCAGCTTGGTCGGAAGCCAGGGCTCCTACGAGCAGTACTTC. Variable domain in full (rest from reference TRBV5-5 and TRBJ2-7): DAGVTQSPTHLIKTRGQQVTLRCSPISGHKSVSWYQQVLGQGPQFIFQYYEKEERGRGNFPDRFSARQFPNYSSELNVNALLLGDSALYLCASSLVGSQGSYEQYFGPGTRLTVT.